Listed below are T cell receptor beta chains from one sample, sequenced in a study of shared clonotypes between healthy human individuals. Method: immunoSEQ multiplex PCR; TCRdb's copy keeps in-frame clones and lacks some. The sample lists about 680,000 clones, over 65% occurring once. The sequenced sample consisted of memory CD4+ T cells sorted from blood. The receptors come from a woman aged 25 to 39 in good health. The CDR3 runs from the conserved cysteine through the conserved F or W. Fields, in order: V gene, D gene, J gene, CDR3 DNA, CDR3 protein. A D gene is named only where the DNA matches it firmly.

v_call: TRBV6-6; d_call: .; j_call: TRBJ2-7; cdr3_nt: TGTGCCAGCAGTTCCCGGGGGCAAAGGGTCGAGCAGTACTTC; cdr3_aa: CASSSRGQRVEQYF
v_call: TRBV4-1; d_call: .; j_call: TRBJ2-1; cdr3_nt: TGCGCCAGCAGCCAACGGACATACAATGAGCAGTTCTTC; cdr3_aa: CASSQRTYNEQFF
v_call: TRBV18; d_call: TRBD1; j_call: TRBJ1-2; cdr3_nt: TGTGCCAGCTCACCCGAGACAGGGTCCTATGGCTACACCTTC; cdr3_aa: CASSPETGSYGYTF
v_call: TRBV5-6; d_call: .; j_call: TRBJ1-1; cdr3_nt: TGTGCCAGCAGCGTCGCGGGAACCCGATATAACACTGAAGCTTTCTTT; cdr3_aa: CASSVAGTRYNTEAFF
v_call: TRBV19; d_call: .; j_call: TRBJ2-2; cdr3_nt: TGTGCCAGTAGTATCTCCACTATCACCGGGGAGCTGTTTTTT; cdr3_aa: CASSISTITGELFF
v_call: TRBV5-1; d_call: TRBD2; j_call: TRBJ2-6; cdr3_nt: TGCGCCAGCAGCGCACTAGCGGGAGACTCTGGGGCCAACGTCCTGACTTTC; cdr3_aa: CASSALAGDSGANVLTF
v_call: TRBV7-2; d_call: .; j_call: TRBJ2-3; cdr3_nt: TGTGCCAGCAGCAACGGCGGGGCAGGGGTGAGCACAGATACGCAGTATTTT; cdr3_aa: CASSNGGAGVSTDTQYF
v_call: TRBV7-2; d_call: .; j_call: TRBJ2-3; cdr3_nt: TGTGCCAGCAGCTTAGCGTGGGGGAGCACAGATACGCAGTATTTT; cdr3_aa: CASSLAWGSTDTQYF
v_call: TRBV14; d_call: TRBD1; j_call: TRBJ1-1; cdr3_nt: TGTGCCAGCAGCCCCTGGACAGGAAGGAACACTGAAGCTTTCTTT; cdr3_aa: CASSPWTGRNTEAFF
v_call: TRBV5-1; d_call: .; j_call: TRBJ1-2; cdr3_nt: TGCGCCAGCAGCCCCCGGGGGGTGAACTATGGCTACACCTTC; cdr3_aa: CASSPRGVNYGYTF
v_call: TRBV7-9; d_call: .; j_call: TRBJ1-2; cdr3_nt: TGTGCCAGCAGCATGGACCGCACGTCGGGTGGCTACACCTTC; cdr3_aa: CASSMDRTSGGYTF
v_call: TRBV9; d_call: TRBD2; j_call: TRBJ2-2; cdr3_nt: TGTGCCAGCAGCGTAGTGGGGGGACTAGCGGCAAACACCGGGGAGCTGTTTTTT; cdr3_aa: CASSVVGGLAANTGELFF
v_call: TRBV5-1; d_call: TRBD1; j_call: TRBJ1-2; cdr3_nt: TGCGCCAGCAGCCCCGGGACAGCCGACTATGGCTACACCTTC; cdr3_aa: CASSPGTADYGYTF
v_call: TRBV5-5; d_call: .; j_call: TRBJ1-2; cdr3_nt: TGTGCCAGCAGCTTGTTTGGGGCCGCGGCTAACTATGGCTACACCTTC; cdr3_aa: CASSLFGAAANYGYTF
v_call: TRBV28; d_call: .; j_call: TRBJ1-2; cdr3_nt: TGTGCCAGTTTTCGACAGGACTATGGCTACACCTTC; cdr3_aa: CASFRQDYGYTF